One and the same sample provided the 8 T cell receptor beta chains below, sequenced in a study of OX40 agonist ivuxolimab in advanced cancers. This table comes from immunoSEQ multiplex PCR, and its TCRdb copy is limited to in-frame clones, with some not included. The sample contains roughly 48,000 clones, 83% of which appear only once. The material sequenced was CD4+ or CD8+ T cells sorted from blood, taken in a trial of the OX40 agonist ivuxolimab. Every receptor here comes from an adult with an advanced solid tumor such as melanoma, head and neck, liver or kidney cancer.

This sequence joins TRBV29-1 and TRBJ2-3; tentative D call: TRBD2 (5 bases). The length of the CDR3 is 13 residues. Germline V gives CDR1 SQVTM, CDR2 ANQGSEA. Trimming took 7 bases from V and 3 from J, leaving 14 bases between them. The CDR3 nucleotides read TGCAGCGGCGAGGGATCGAGAACAGATACGCAGTATTTT. As protein: CSGEGSRTDTQYF.

V and J are TRBV13 and TRBJ2-3, with D possibly being TRBD2 (6 bases). The V end was cut by 5 bases, the J end by 0 bases, with 18 bases between. CDR3 length equals 17 residues. Germline V CDR1 and CDR2: PRHDT, FYEKMQ (reference sequence). The CDR3 loop is CASSPRGSGFSTDTQYF. The CDR3 DNA is TGTGCCAGCAGCCCCCGGGGTAGCGGATTCAGCACAGATACGCAGTATTTT.

The chain joins TRBV11-2 to TRBJ2-3; D is uncertain. Trimming shortened V by 4 bases and J by 2 bases, and 1 base separated the two germline ends. The CDR3 consists of 11 residues. Germline-derived CDR1 and CDR2 are SGHAT and FQNNGV. DNA for the CDR3: TGTGCCAGCAGCTACACAGATACGCAGTATTTT. The encoded protein is CASSYTDTQYF.

The chain combines TRBV9 with TRBJ1-6, with 7 bases that match TRBD1. Germline trimming cut 3 bases from V and 4 bases from J; bases unmatched to any gene: 4. The CDR3 loop spans 15 amino acids. Germline CDR1 is SGDLS and CDR2 is YYNGEE. CDR3 loop: CASSGPQGYNSPLHF. The CDR3 nucleotides are TGTGCCAGCAGCGGCCCACAGGGGTATAATTCACCCCTCCACTTT.

This chain links TRBV4-3 with TRBJ2-7; possibly TRBD1 for D (5 bases). Germline V CDR1 and CDR2: LGHNA, YSLEER. This CDR3 is 14 amino acids long. V was trimmed by 4 bases and J by 7 bases, leaving 17 bases between them. The CDR3 DNA reads as TGCGCCAGCAGCCCGGATTTGGGGCCTGGTGAGCAGTACTTC. Encoded protein: CASSPDLGPGEQYF.

V usage is TRBV4-1 and J usage is TRBJ2-2, with 7 bases identical to TRBD2. This CDR3 contains 15 residues. After removal of 3 bases from V and 4 bases from J, the junction contained 5 bases not matched to a gene. CDR1 MGHRA and CDR2 YSYEKL come from the germline V gene. The DNA for the CDR3 is TGCGCCAGCAGCCACCCTGGGGGGGGCACCGGGGAGCTGTTTTTT. Its protein is CASSHPGGGTGELFF.

The count of this clone is one. The chain carries TRBV30 and TRBJ2-5; 8 nucleotides match TRBD2. Germline V gene lookup returns CDR1 GTSNPN and CDR2 SVGIG (reference sequence). V lost 3 bases, J lost 5 bases, and 5 bases stayed unmatched. The CDR3 has 13 residues. The CDR3 sequence is CAWSPGGVETQYF. For the CDR3, the DNA is TGTGCCTGGAGCCCGGGGGGGGTCGAGACCCAGTACTTC.

This chain links TRBV11-2 with TRBJ2-1, with 11 bases identical to TRBD2. The length of the CDR3 is 15 residues. CDR1 SGHAT and CDR2 FQNNGV come from the germline V gene. Unmatched junction bases numbered 5, after V lost 1 base and J lost 9 bases. The CDR3 sequence: CASSLAVAGGREQFF. In DNA form, the CDR3 reads TGTGCCAGCAGCTTAGCCGTAGCGGGGGGGCGTGAGCAGTTCTTC.